The 18 T cell receptor beta chains listed next were all sequenced from one sample in a study of blood T cell repertoires in COVID-19. The method was immunoSEQ multiplex PCR; TCRdb's version includes in-frame clones alone and lacks a portion of them. The table has some 150,000 clones, approximately 80% seen once. Sample: peripheral blood. Receptors originate from a woman in her sixties or seventies with COVID-19, enrolled during active disease.

This clone occurred once. The chain uses TRBV19 and TRBJ1-1, with D uncertain. Germline lookup yields CDR1 LNHDA and CDR2 SQIVND (reference sequence). This CDR3 is 13 amino acids long. With 3 bases removed from V and 1 base from J, the gap between germline ends came to 6 bases. CDR3 sequence (DNA): TGTGCCAGTAGTATTGGCAAGAACACTGAAGCTTTCTTT. Its translation: CASSIGKNTEAFF.

This clone has just one count. The DNA for the CDR3 is TGCGCCAGCAGCGTGGGGCTTTACAGTAATAGCACAGATACGCAGTATTTT. As protein: CASSVGLYSNSTDTQYF. The chain couples TRBV5-1 to TRBJ2-3; D is perhaps TRBD1 (5 bases). V was pared by 4 bases and J by 0 bases, with 18 bases between. CDR1 is SGHRS, CDR2 YFSETQ, per germline. This CDR3 is 17 amino acids long. Full variable domain (remainder filled in from reference TRBV5-1 and TRBJ2-3): KAGVTQTPRYLIKTRGQQVTLSCSPISGHRSVSWYQQTPGQGLQFLFEYFSETQRNKGNFPGRFSGRQFSNSRSEMNVSTLELGDSALYLCASSVGLYSNSTDTQYFGPGTRLTVL.

The chain couples TRBV29-1 to TRBJ1-1, with no clear D. The V gene's germline CDR1 is SQVTM and CDR2 ANQGSEA. The CDR3 is 12 amino acids. V was shortened by 3 bases and J by 1 base, with 6 bases between the two germline ends. The CDR3 region is CSVDPRNTEAFF. The CDR3 DNA reads TGCAGCGTTGATCCCCGGAACACTGAAGCTTTCTTT.

The chain uses TRBV2 and TRBJ1-2; TRBD1 might be the D (5 bases). V was clipped by 2 bases and J by 4 bases, with 11 bases between them. This CDR3 spans 14 amino acids. The V gene's germline CDR1 is SNHLY and CDR2 FYNNEI. CDR3 sequence: CASSETGVTYGYTF. The CDR3 coding sequence is TGTGCCAGCAGTGAAACAGGAGTCACCTATGGCTACACCTTC.

The chain is built from TRBV24-1 and TRBJ1-2; possibly TRBD1 for D (6 bases). CDR3 length equals 17 residues. The V and J ends lost 0 bases and 4 bases respectively, with 17 bases between them. The germline gives CDR1 KGHDR, CDR2 SFDVKD. The CDR3 DNA reads as TGTGCCACCAGTGATTTGGGGGACAAGTATTTTTTCTATGGCTACACCTTC. Residues: CATSDLGDKYFFYGYTF.

The chain uses TRBV19 and TRBJ1-6; tentatively, D is TRBD1 (6 bases). V shed 6 bases and J shed 7 bases, with 13 bases lying between them. This CDR3 is built from 14 residues. Germline CDR1 and CDR2: LNHDA and SQIVND (reference sequence). The DNA for the CDR3 is TGTGCCAGTAGAGAGACAGGTGAGAATTCACCCCTCCACTTT. Amino acid sequence: CASRETGENSPLHF.

The chain employs TRBV25-1 and TRBJ2-4; D is perhaps TRBD1 (5 bases). Germline V gives CDR1 MGHDK, CDR2 SYGVNS. V lost 9 bases and J lost 0, with 18 bases in between. The CDR3 has 16 amino acids. The CDR3 coding sequence is TGTGCCAGTCCAGGACATTTCCTGTTAGCCAAAAACATTCAGTACTTC. Encoded protein: CASPGHFLLAKNIQYF.

This clone occurred once. The sample has other DNA sequences that encode this CDR3 too. This rearrangement joins TRBV30 to TRBJ1-6; TRBD1 aligns across 8 bases. Germline V lookup: CDR1 GTSNPN, CDR2 SVGIG (reference sequence). This CDR3 contains 14 residues. The J segment lost 7 bases and the V segment lost 2 bases, leaving 4 bases of the junction unmatched. CDR3 sequence reads: CAWSRGQGNSPLHF. The CDR3 region has the DNA TGTGCCTGGAGTAGAGGACAGGGAAATTCACCCCTCCACTTT.

The rearrangement joins TRBV3-1 (or the pseudogene TRBV3-2) to TRBJ1-2; a weak D match, TRBD1 (6 bases). Germline loops: CDR1 LGHDT, CDR2 YNNKEL (reference sequence). Trimming took off 4 bases at V and 7 bases at J, with 13 bases between the two ends. The CDR3 runs to 13 residues. CDR3 residues: CASSLTGPVGYTF. CDR3 nucleotide sequence: TGTGCCAGCAGCCTGACAGGTCCTGTTGGCTACACCTTC.

CDR3 bases: TGTGCCAGCTCACCAGAGCTGAACACTGAAGCTTTCTTT. Amino acids: CASSPELNTEAFF. The gene calls are TRBV18 and TRBJ1-1; D not certain. Trimming removed 2 bases at V and 0 bases at J, with 4 bases between. CDR1 and CDR2 (germline): KGHSH, LQKENI. CDR3 length: 13 amino acids.

The chain recombines TRBV6-5 with TRBJ1-4; D is unresolved. Trimming shortened V by 5 bases and J by 4 bases, and 14 bases separated the two germline ends. Germline V gene data show CDR1 as MNHEY and CDR2 as SVGAGI. The CDR3 contains 15 residues. The CDR3 region has the DNA TGTGCCAGCAGTAGAGAAACGACAAGTAATGAAAAACTGTTTTTT. Protein: CASSRETTSNEKLFF.

This CDR3 is CASRPTGAASGNTIYF. In DNA form, the CDR3 reads TGTGCCAGCAGACCCACAGGGGCGGCCTCTGGAAACACCATATATTTT. The rearrangement joins TRBV7-9 to TRBJ1-3; 7 nucleotides align to TRBD1. CDR3 size: 16 residues. The ends lost 6 bases at V and 0 bases at J; junction bases unmatched: 8. CDR1 and CDR2 (germline): SEHNR, FQNEAQ (reference sequence).

The gene calls are TRBV7-9 and TRBJ1-6; D ambiguous. Looked up from germline, CDR1 is SEHNR and CDR2 is FQNEAQ (reference sequence). Trimming shortened V by 4 bases and J by 6 bases, and 19 bases separated the two germline ends. CDR3 length: 17 amino acids. Here the CDR3 DNA reads TGTGCCAGCAGCTCGGAGAGAGGGATTGGATTTAATTCACCCCTCCACTTT. Amino acids: CASSSERGIGFNSPLHF.

The chain recombines TRBV3-1 (or the pseudogene TRBV3-2) with TRBJ1-6, with a possible D match to TRBD1 (5 bases). CDR1 and CDR2 from the germline V gene are LGHDT and YNNKEL (reference sequence). CDR3 size: 15 residues. V was clipped by 1 base and J by 7 bases, with 11 bases between them. Here the CDR3 reads CASSQGWGSNSPLHF. DNA of the CDR3: TGTGCCAGCAGCCAAGGTTGGGGCTCGAATTCACCCCTCCACTTT.

With regard to this clone: This CDR3 is also generated by other DNA sequences in the sample. The chain recombines TRBV5-4 with TRBJ2-1, with D perhaps TRBD1 (5 bases). This CDR3 contains 14 residues. Deletions cut 0 bases from V and 6 bases from J, with 10 bases between. From germline, CDR1 is SGHNT and CDR2 YYREEE (reference sequence). The CDR3 spells CASSLGGRANEQFF. The CDR3 DNA reads as TGTGCCAGCAGCTTGGGGGGCAGGGCCAATGAGCAGTTCTTC.

This clone was counted a few times. The chain uses TRBV14 and TRBJ2-5; D may be TRBD2 (7 bases). This CDR3 has 17 amino acids. Germline-derived CDR1 and CDR2 are SGHDN and FVKESK. The V gene lost 3 bases and the J gene lost 4 bases, with 21 bases spanning the gap. The DNA of the CDR3 is TGTGCCAGCAGCCATACTAGCCTCGGGGGGCGTGGAGAGACCCAGTACTTC. Its protein product is CASSHTSLGGRGETQYF.

The CDR3 here is CASSPSYPGQGTGELFF. The CDR3 coding sequence is TGCGCCAGCAGTCCATCATATCCGGGACAGGGAACCGGGGAGCTGTTTTTT. The chain couples TRBV10-1 to TRBJ2-2; the match to TRBD1 covers 9 bases. CDR3 length: 17 amino acids. Germline V gives CDR1 WNHNN, CDR2 SYGVQD (reference sequence). V lost 5 bases, J lost 5 bases, and 12 bases stayed unmatched.

This clone was observed many times. The chain joins TRBV5-1 to TRBJ2-2; D may be TRBD2 (6 bases). The germline V gene has CDR1 SGHRS and CDR2 YFSETQ. The CDR3 has 15 residues. Trimming shortened V by 4 bases and J by 1 base, and 11 bases separated the two germline ends. The CDR3 coding sequence is TGCGCCAGCAGCCCCGCCGGGGGGAACACCGGGGAGCTGTTTTTT. This sequence encodes CASSPAGGNTGELFF.